Detailed here is one T cell receptor (beta chain). The sample originates from a study of blood T cell repertoires in COVID-19. Study-wide background: Samples taken during acute and convalescent COVID-19 were collected in the United States, Italy and Spain. T cells, B-cell-depleted T cells, or PBMCs provided the cDNA or gDNA that served as material.

Original analysis: Reference gene primer amplification yielded estimated nucleated cell counts. The repertoire was sequenced with immunoSEQ multiplex PCR; TCRdb's copy has only in-frame clones and lacks some. Clone size and V and J calls were adopted from that table, with D and trimming inferred from the DNA. This sample has 200,000 or so clones, with roughly 90% found just once. This CDR3 has 17 amino acids. Germline V gene data show CDR1 as SGHDT and CDR2 as YYEEEE. The V gene end was trimmed by 3 bases and the J gene end by 1 base; junction bases not matched to a gene: 9. The source of this sequence is a man aged 65-85 years with acute or convalescent COVID-19. The sequencing input was peripheral blood. The V gene is TRBV5-6, the J gene TRBJ1-3, with TRBD1 identical over 8 bases. CDR3 DNA: TGTGCCAGCAGCTCGGGAACGGACAGGGCGTCTGGAAACACCATATATTTT. It encodes CASSSGTDRASGNTIYF.